This record covers a single TCR beta chain. The antigen remains undetermined. CDR3 length equals 14 residues. The germline CDR1 and CDR2 sequences are SGHAT and FQNNGV. Trimming removed 8 bases from V and 3 bases from J, with 13 bases in between. This sample stems from a study of T cells after yellow fever vaccination. Points from the study as a whole: Clonotypes shared by both compartments, CD4 and CD8, made up a small share. Reappearing after the booster were most of the clones from primary vaccination (about 95% CD4, 88% CD8).

5'RACE template switching added a universal primer site and UMIs to TCR cDNA. From the 5' RACE reads, TCRdb called clonotypes with MiXCR, one entry per CDR3 protein. The top ten hold roughly 18% of the sample, which has 360,000 or so distinct CDR3 sequences, approximately 10% seen once. Sequencing was performed on PBMCs, taken on the day of the first yellow fever vaccination. This TCR was recovered from a man aged 18 to 29 who received the YFV17D yellow fever vaccine. The chain combines TRBV11-2 with TRBJ2-2, with a weak D call TRBD2 (5 bases). The CDR3 region is CASFEGSDTGELFF. The CDR3 coding sequence is TGTGCCAGCTTTGAGGGATCGGACACCGGGGAGCTGTTTTTT.